These T cell receptor beta chains were read from a single sample in a study of cytomegalovirus exposure and HLA in healthy donors. Clones were sequenced by immunoSEQ multiplex PCR, and TCRdb holds only the in-frame ones, with some missing. The repertoire has some 150,000 clones, 9.7% of them found once; the top ten carry roughly 2%. Sequenced material: PBMCs. These receptors came from a man aged 50 to 59 in good health and CMV-seronegative. The CDR3 runs from the conserved cysteine through the conserved F or W. The order of the fields is V gene, J gene, CDR3 length, D gene, clone size, CDR3 DNA, CDR3 protein. The D gene is left open where the match is weak. Some rows mark clone size as missing; the rest say once, few, many or name a class of expanded clone.

>TRBV28|TRBJ2-5|14|NA|NA
TGTGCCAGCAGTTTACTAGCGCGACAAGAGACCCAGTACTTC
CASSLLARQETQYF
>TRBV4-1|TRBJ1-1|14|TRBD1|many
TGCGCCAGCAGCCCGGGGACAGATAACACTGAAGCTTTCTTT
CASSPGTDNTEAFF
>TRBV28|TRBJ2-1|15|NA|NA
TGTGCCAGCAGTTTCTACGGAGATAACCACAATGAGCAGTTCTTC
CASSFYGDNHNEQFF
>TRBV19|TRBJ2-3|16|NA|few
TGTGCCAGTAGTTTCGGGAAAGGACGGAGGAAAGATACGCAGTATTTT
CASSFGKGRRKDTQYF
>TRBV7-8|TRBJ2-2|15|TRBD1|NA
TGTGCCAGCAGCTCCTCAGGGGGCCACGCCGGGGAGCTGTTTTTT
CASSSSGGHAGELFF
>TRBV6-5|TRBJ2-7|12|NA|NA
TGTGCCAGCAGTATGGCGCGAGGCGAGCAGTACTTC
CASSMARGEQYF
>TRBV14|TRBJ1-1|15|NA|NA
TGTGCCAGCAGCCCCGCTAGGGGGAGTAGGACTGAAGCTTTCTTT
CASSPARGSRTEAFF
>TRBV4-2|TRBJ2-3|14|TRBD2|NA
TGTGCCAGCAGCCTCACAGGCGGGAGTGGTACGCAGTATTTT
CASSLTGGSGTQYF
>TRBV19|TRBJ2-5|13|NA|many
TGTGCCAGTAGTATGAGCAGGGGAGAGACCCAGTACTTC
CASSMSRGETQYF
>TRBV6-5|TRBJ1-2|16|NA|few
TGTGCCAGCAGTTACTCGATGGCAGGGGATTTCTATGGCTACACCTTC
CASSYSMAGDFYGYTF
>TRBV5-4|TRBJ2-7|13|NA|few
TGTGCCAGCAGCTTGGATACTACGATTGGGCAGTACTTC
CASSLDTTIGQYF
>TRBV19|TRBJ1-5|19|TRBD1|few
TGTGCCAGTAGTGTAGACGGGACAGATTATTTTTATAGCAATCAGCCCCAGCATTTT
CASSVDGTDYFYSNQPQHF
>TRBV29-1|TRBJ2-5|17|TRBD1|few
TGCAGCGTGACGCCGTGGCAGGGGGCCCTCAGTGGGGAGACCCAGTACTTC
CSVTPWQGALSGETQYF
>TRBV6-5|TRBJ2-5|15|TRBD1|few
TGTGCCAGCAGTGGGACAGGGCCCCATGGGGAGACCCAGTACTTC
CASSGTGPHGETQYF
>TRBV6-1|TRBJ2-2|14|NA|NA
TGTGCCAGCCGGGGTGGAGTCGTAACCGGGGAGCTGTTTTTT
CASRGGVVTGELFF
>TRBV5-1|TRBJ1-4|15|TRBD1|few
TGCGCCAGCAGCCCGGTGGGACAGGGGAGTGAAAAACTGTTTTTT
CASSPVGQGSEKLFF
>TRBV6-5|TRBJ1-5|16|TRBD1|few
TGTGCCAGCAGTTCCGTGGGACAGGGCTCCGCTCAGCCCCAGCATTTT
CASSSVGQGSAQPQHF
>TRBV5-4|TRBJ2-2|16|TRBD2|few
TGTGCCAGCAGCCGAGCGACTAGCGGAAACACCGGGGAGCTGTTTTTT
CASSRATSGNTGELFF
>TRBV19|TRBJ1-1|13|NA|few
TGTGCCAGTAGTATGGCCGGGGACACTGAAGCTTTCTTT
CASSMAGDTEAFF
>TRBV18|TRBJ2-5|13|NA|few
TGTGCCAGCTCACCAAGGGACTCAGAGACCCAGTACTTC
CASSPRDSETQYF
>TRBV28|TRBJ2-2|16|TRBD2|NA
TGTGCCAGCAGCCCACTAGCGGGAGTTAGTCCCGGGGAGCTGTTTTTT
CASSPLAGVSPGELFF
>TRBV10-1|TRBJ2-1|17|TRBD1|NA
TGCGCCAGCAGTGGTAGACAGGGGGCCAGCTCCTACAATGAGCAGTTCTTC
CASSGRQGASSYNEQFF
>TRBV5-1|TRBJ1-3|16|NA|few
TGCGCCAGCACCCGGGAATCCCAATCCTCTGGAAACAACATATATTTT
CASTRESQSSGNNIYF
>TRBV18|TRBJ2-2|15|TRBD2|NA
TGTGCCAGCTCACCAGCTAGCGGGAGATACGGGGAGCTGTTTTTT
CASSPASGRYGELFF
>TRBV19|TRBJ2-1|15|TRBD2|NA
TGTGCCAGTAGTACACTAGCGGGGGGCTACAATGAGCAGTTCTTC
CASSTLAGGYNEQFF
>TRBV4-2|TRBJ2-7|18|NA|few
TGTGCCAGCAGCCAAGATCCGAGCGGCCCCGTCCAGTCCTACGAGCAGTACTTC
CASSQDPSGPVQSYEQYF
>TRBV28|TRBJ1-5|14|TRBD1|few
TGTGCCAGCAGGGCCGGGACAGGGAGTCAGCCCCAGCATTTT
CASRAGTGSQPQHF
>TRBV27|TRBJ1-1|14|NA|few
TGTGCCAGCAGTACCAGACGGGTGAACACTGAAGCTTTCTTT
CASSTRRVNTEAFF
>TRBV4-2|TRBJ1-2|13|TRBD1|many
TGTGCCAGCAGCCACCCGACAGGGGGTGGCTACACCTTC
CASSHPTGGGYTF
>TRBV5-6|TRBJ2-2|14|NA|few
TGTGCCAGCAGCTTCGCAGTCTACACCGGGGAGCTGTTTTTT
CASSFAVYTGELFF
>TRBV14|TRBJ2-3|17|TRBD1|few
TGTGCCAGCAGCCACCTGGGACAGGGGGCGTTTGGAGATACGCAGTATTTT
CASSHLGQGAFGDTQYF
>TRBV19|TRBJ2-6|15|NA|NA
TGTGCCAGTAGTATCCCTCCCTCTGGGGCCAACGTCCTGACTTTC
CASSIPPSGANVLTF
>TRBV2|TRBJ2-7|16|NA|NA
TGTGCCAGCCAAGGAGTCGGACAGACGGAAACCTACGAGCAGTACTTC
CASQGVGQTETYEQYF
>TRBV10-1|TRBJ1-1|13|NA|NA
TGCGCCAGCAGTTCGACGGGGAACACTGAAGCTTTCTTT
CASSSTGNTEAFF
>TRBV6-5|TRBJ1-2|13|NA|NA
TGTGCCTCCGGACCCCGGAGGGTCTATGGCTACACCTTC
CASGPRRVYGYTF
>TRBV5-1|TRBJ2-3|17|TRBD2|NA
TGCGCCAGCCGATCGACCCGGACTAGCGGCACCACAGATACGCAGTATTTT
CASRSTRTSGTTDTQYF
>TRBV27|TRBJ2-2|14|NA|few
TGTGCCAGCAGGATCGGGATGAACACCGGGGAGCTGTTTTTT
CASRIGMNTGELFF
>TRBV2|TRBJ2-3|14|TRBD1|few
TGTGCCAGCAGTGCCCCAGGGGGTCCAGATACGCAGTATTTT
CASSAPGGPDTQYF
>TRBV18|TRBJ2-3|16|NA|NA
TGTGCCAGCTCACCACTTGGGCGGGGTTACACAGATACGCAGTATTTT
CASSPLGRGYTDTQYF
>TRBV6-6|TRBJ1-2|14|NA|few
TGTGCCAGCAGTTACTCGACGGGAAACTATGGCTACACCTTC
CASSYSTGNYGYTF
>TRBV19|TRBJ2-5|17|TRBD2|NA
TGTGCCAGTAGTACTCCGGGACTAGCGGGAGGCCAAGAGACCCAGTACTTC
CASSTPGLAGGQETQYF
>TRBV27|TRBJ1-5|13|NA|few
TGTGCCAGCAGCCTCTCCTGGAGTCAGCCCCAGCATTTT
CASSLSWSQPQHF
>TRBV19|TRBJ2-5|15|TRBD2|NA
TGTGCCAGTAGTCCCAGGGAGGGACGCCAAGAGACCCAGTACTTC
CASSPREGRQETQYF
>TRBV5-1|TRBJ1-4|14|TRBD1|NA
TGCGCCAGCAGGGCAGGGGGGAGTAATGAAAAACTGTTTTTT
CASRAGGSNEKLFF
>TRBV10-1|TRBJ1-1|14|NA|few
TGCGCCAGCAGTGAGAAGGGAGGTTACACTGAAGCTTTCTTT
CASSEKGGYTEAFF
>TRBV14|TRBJ2-7|15|TRBD2|NA
TGTGCCAGCAGCCTCGGGACTAGCGGAGTCGGCGAGCAGTACTTC
CASSLGTSGVGEQYF
>TRBV5-8|TRBJ1-2|14|NA|few
TGTGCCAGCAGCTTGGGGGGGGTTACCTATGGCTACACCTTC
CASSLGGVTYGYTF
>TRBV2|TRBJ1-1|12|NA|NA
TGTGCCAGCAGCCAGACAGTCACAGAAGCTTTCTTT
CASSQTVTEAFF
>TRBV5-1|TRBJ2-3|18|TRBD2|NA
TGCGCCAGCAGGCTAAATCCGGGACTAGCGGTTAGCACAGATACGCAGTATTTT
CASRLNPGLAVSTDTQYF
>TRBV30|TRBJ1-2|13|NA|NA
TGTGCCTGGAGTGGAACAGGGATCTATGGCTACACCTTC
CAWSGTGIYGYTF
>TRBV6-4|TRBJ1-6|15|NA|NA
TGTGCCAGCAGTGAAACGAGCTCCTATAATTCACCCCTCCACTTT
CASSETSSYNSPLHF
>TRBV10-2|TRBJ1-1|13|TRBD1|NA
TGCGCCAGCGGACAGGGGGGATACACTGAAGCTTTCTTT
CASGQGGYTEAFF
>TRBV19|TRBJ2-2|15|NA|NA
TGTGCCAGCCGAACACAGGTCGTTCACACCGGGGAGCTGTTTTTT
CASRTQVVHTGELFF
>TRBV5-6|TRBJ2-3|19|TRBD2|NA
TGTGCCAGCAGCTTGGAACTAGCGGGAGGCCTGGGGCGGGTAAATACGCAGTATTTT
CASSLELAGGLGRVNTQYF
>TRBV5-6|TRBJ2-1|14|TRBD2|few
TGTGCCAGCAGCGCCAGACTAGCTAGCAATGAGCAGTTCTTC
CASSARLASNEQFF